This paragraph covers one T cell receptor beta chain sequence. Original analysis: Reference gene primer amplification in the assay estimated nucleated cell counts. Using immunoSEQ multiplex PCR, the repertoire was profiled, and TCRdb retains in-frame clones only, with some absent. V, J and clone size are taken as reported in that table, and D and trimming were inferred from the DNA itself. The table lists tens of thousands of clones, around 88% of them singletons, with approximately 6.3% in the top ten. Seattle's cohort entered during active infection and was followed longitudinally. The source of the sample is a study of blood T cell repertoires in COVID-19. In the study overall: PBMCs, B-cell-depleted T cells, or T cells were the source of the cDNA or gDNA that made up the material.

V lost 5 bases, J lost 6 bases, and 3 bases stayed unmatched. This CDR3 contains 14 residues. CDR1 LGHDT and CDR2 YNNKEL come from the germline V gene (reference sequence). This receptor was identified in an elderly man with COVID-19, enrolled during active disease. The sequenced material came from peripheral blood. V usage is TRBV3-1 (or the pseudogene TRBV3-2) and J usage is TRBJ1-4; 10 bases agree with TRBD1. Here the CDR3 reads CASSDGTGDEKLFF. CDR3 DNA sequence: TGTGCCAGCAGCGACGGGACAGGGGATGAAAAACTGTTTTTT.